These T cell receptor beta chains were read from a single sample in a study of monozygotic twins with inflammatory bowel disease. TCRdb re-called the 5' RACE reads and shows each CDR3 protein once, DNA omitted. In total, the table holds 140,000 to 150,000 distinct CDR3 sequences. The sample was blood. Receptors originate from a human donor with ulcerative colitis or Crohn's disease, or a healthy co-twin of an affected twin (not recorded which). Both conserved end residues are part of each CDR3. Fields, in order: V gene, J gene, CDR3 protein.

TRBV12-3/TRBV12-4	TRBJ1-5	CASSLGQGSGNQPQHF
TRBV5-1	TRBJ2-1	CASSSGIADNEQFF
TRBV12-3/TRBV12-4	TRBJ1-2	CASSFSGGYTF
TRBV28	TRBJ2-1	CASSLAFSYNEQFF
TRBV6-1	TRBJ1-2	CASSAPQGGFDYGYTF
TRBV7-9	TRBJ1-5	CASSPREYNQPQHF
TRBV5-4	TRBJ2-3	CASSLIPSADTQYF
TRBV27	TRBJ2-7	CASSSPGAGVYEQYF
TRBV11-2	TRBJ2-5	CASSRDTEETQYF
TRBV4-1	TRBJ2-1	CASSQDWLAGLYNEQFF